Listed here are 24 T cell receptor beta chains from one sample, sequenced in a study of CD8 T cells in ankylosing spondylitis. Findings and limits, study-wide: The study identified a TCR beta motif of under ten highly homologous variants that appeared characteristic of ankylosing spondylitis blood.

TCRdb re-called the 5' RACE reads through MiXCR, storing one row per CDR3 protein. The profile shows 330,000 or so distinct CDR3 sequences, approximately 8% of them singletons. No antigen has been assigned to these receptors. The source material was blood, either unsorted or a sorted T cell fraction (not recorded which). All receptors come from a male donor with ankylosing spondylitis.

This clonotype showed up just a few times. V and J are TRBV6-6 and TRBJ2-5; unclear D gene. This CDR3 has 13 residues. Deletions cut 6 bases from V and 2 bases from J, with 10 bases between. The germline V gene encodes CDR1 MNHNY and CDR2 SVGAGI (reference sequence). The CDR3 reads CASRARQQETQYF. CDR3 DNA: TGTGCCAGCAGAGCCAGACAACAAGAGACCCAGTACTTC.

Ten or more counts support this clonotype. The rearrangement links TRBV24-1 to TRBJ1-5; the D gene is possibly TRBD1 (6 bases). The length of the CDR3 is 15 residues. The ends were cut back, 5 bases at V and 6 bases at J, with 16 bases in the middle. Germline loops: CDR1 KGHDR, CDR2 SFDVKD. CDR3 loop: CATSGETTGFQPQHF. CDR3 DNA: TGTGCCACCAGTGGGGAAACAACAGGGTTTCAGCCCCAGCATTTT.

This clonotype was counted a few times. This rearrangement joins TRBV27 to TRBJ2-2; D is possibly TRBD2 (6 bases). The CDR3 totals 15 residues. Germline CDR1 and CDR2: MNHEY and SMNVEV (reference sequence). V lost 6 bases and J lost 7, with 18 bases in between. CDR3 DNA sequence: TGTGCCAGCAGCGCGGGTGGGAGGCAGGACGGGGAGCTGTTTTTT. Translation gives CASSAGGRQDGELFF.

This clonotype has at least ten counts. This chain joins TRBV7-2 and TRBJ2-6; D remains unclear. The CDR3 totals 16 residues. The V and J ends lost 5 bases and 0 bases respectively, with 11 bases between them. The germline gives CDR1 SGHTA, CDR2 FQGNSA. CDR3 loop: CASSLGTGSGANVLTF. CDR3 DNA sequence: TGTGCCAGCAGCCTAGGAACCGGCTCTGGGGCCAACGTCCTGACTTTC.

This clonotype has a handful of counts. The V and J genes are TRBV10-3 and TRBJ2-1, with D tentatively TRBD2 (6 bases). Trimming removed 1 base from V and 4 bases from J, with 8 bases in between. Per germline, CDR1 ENHRY and CDR2 SYGVKD. This CDR3 spans 14 amino acids. The CDR3 sequence: CAISEWGEYNEQFF. DNA of the CDR3: TGTGCCATCAGTGAGTGGGGGGAGTACAATGAGCAGTTCTTC.

This clonotype showed up many times. This chain links TRBV29-1 with TRBJ2-1; 7 bases fit TRBD2. Germline lookup yields CDR1 SQVTM and CDR2 ANQGSEA. J gave up 3 bases and V 7 bases, and 9 bases lay outside the gene matches. The CDR3 totals 14 residues. The CDR3 here is CSGGGSGLYNEQFF. For the CDR3, the DNA is TGCAGCGGCGGGGGAAGCGGACTCTACAATGAGCAGTTCTTC.

This clonotype showed up many times. The chain carries TRBV9 and TRBJ2-7; TRBD2 matches 13 bases. V shed 4 bases and J 2 bases; nucleotides not matched to a gene: 6. The CDR3 runs to 16 residues. The germline V gene encodes CDR1 SGDLS and CDR2 YYNGEE. CDR3 in amino acids: CASSPQGLAGTYEQYF. The CDR3 nucleotides are TGTGCCAGCAGCCCCCAGGGACTAGCGGGGACCTACGAGCAGTACTTC.

Many counts were recorded for this clonotype. The chain carries TRBV29-1 and TRBJ2-3; 10 nucleotides match TRBD1. From germline, CDR1 is SQVTM and CDR2 ANQGSEA. The CDR3 is 14 residues long. J was trimmed by 4 bases and V by 4 bases; bases with no gene match: 5. The CDR3 region is CSVVRDRGADTQYF. In DNA form, the CDR3 reads TGCAGCGTTGTCCGGGACAGGGGAGCAGATACGCAGTATTTT.

This clonotype was counted between two and nine times. The chain employs TRBV7-9 and TRBJ2-7; 8 positions match TRBD2. The CDR3 has 15 amino acids. CDR1 is SEHNR, CDR2 FQNEAQ, per germline (reference sequence). The V and J ends lost 3 bases and 0 bases, in that order; junction bases with no gene match: 4. Written as DNA, the CDR3 is TGTGCCAGCAGCTTCACGGGACTAGTCTCCTACGAGCAGTACTTC. Translated: CASSFTGLVSYEQYF.

This clonotype was counted only a few times. The rearrangement links TRBV7-8 to TRBJ2-3, with D possibly matching TRBD1 (6 bases). Germline-derived CDR1 and CDR2 are SGHVS and FQNEAQ. Trimming took 3 bases from V and 0 from J, leaving 10 bases between them. The CDR3 runs 15 residues. The DNA for the CDR3 is TGTGCCAGCAGCTTTAAGGACAGAAGCACAGATACGCAGTATTTT. This translates into CASSFKDRSTDTQYF. The complete variable domain, with remaining parts taken from reference TRBV7-8 and TRBJ2-3, reads GAGVSQSPRYKVAKRGQDVALRCDPISGHVSLFWYQQALGQGPEFLTYFQNEAQLDKSGLPSDRFFAERPEGSVSTLKIQRTQQEDSAVYLCASSFKDRSTDTQYFGPGTRLTVL.

This clonotype was observed at least ten times. The genes are TRBV20-1 and TRBJ2-1; 8 nucleotides line up with TRBD1. With 6 bases clipped from V and 0 bases from J, the junction kept 13 bases outside the gene matches. The CDR3 contains 17 residues. The germline V gene has CDR1 DFQATT and CDR2 SNEGSKA (reference sequence). CDR3 protein: CSASGTGDESSYNEQFF. CDR3 in DNA: TGCAGTGCCTCCGGGACAGGAGACGAAAGCTCCTACAATGAGCAGTTCTTC.

At least ten counts were recorded for this clonotype. The CDR3 is CSVGRTRGNSGANVLTF. CDR3 in DNA: TGCAGCGTTGGCCGGACAAGGGGAAACTCTGGGGCCAACGTCCTGACTTTC. The chain carries TRBV29-1 and TRBJ2-6, with D tentatively TRBD1 (5 bases). The CDR3 contains 17 residues. V gave up 4 bases and J gave up 0 bases, with 16 bases separating them. Per the germline V gene, CDR1 is SQVTM and CDR2 is ANQGSEA.

V and J are TRBV5-1 and TRBJ1-2; 7 positions agree with TRBD1. V trimming: 0 bases; J trimming: 5 bases; junction bases outside the gene matches: 4. CDR1 is SGHRS, CDR2 YFSETQ, per germline. This CDR3 has 14 residues. The CDR3 DNA sequence: TGCGCCAGCAGCTTGGAGGGCAGGGGGTATGGCTACACCTTC. Translation gives CASSLEGRGYGYTF.

This clonotype appeared many times. CDR3 in DNA: TGTGCCAGCAGCCCCGGGCCAGATCAGCCCCAGCATTTT. It codes for CASSPGPDQPQHF. The chain uses TRBV7-3 and TRBJ1-5; D call uncertain. The CDR3 totals 13 residues. CDR1 SGHTA and CDR2 FQGTGA come from the germline V gene. The germline V and J ends were trimmed by 5 bases and 5 bases, with 10 bases remaining between them. The variable domain in full, with the rest retrieved from reference TRBV7-3 and TRBJ1-5, is GAGVSQTPSNKVTEKGKYVELRCDPISGHTALYWYRQSLGQGPEFLIYFQGTGAADDSGLPNDRFFAVRPEGSVSTLKIQRTERGDSAVYLCASSPGPDQPQHFGDGTRLSIL.

The chain recombines TRBV7-8 with TRBJ2-5; D is ambiguous. V was shortened by 3 bases and J by 5 bases, with 19 bases between the two germline ends. CDR1 is SGHVS and CDR2 is FQNEAQ in the germline V gene. The CDR3 consists of 16 residues. The CDR3 is CASSFARVRSKETQYF. CDR3 nucleotide sequence: TGTGCCAGCAGCTTCGCAAGGGTACGGTCCAAGGAGACCCAGTACTTC.

This clonotype was picked up many times. The gene calls are TRBV5-1 and TRBJ1-2; D is possibly TRBD1 (5 bases). Looked up from germline, CDR1 is SGHRS and CDR2 is YFSETQ. V lost 1 base, J lost 3 bases, and 7 bases lay in between. This CDR3 is 13 amino acids long. CDR3 sequence reads: CASSLKGDYGYTF. The CDR3 coding sequence is TGCGCCAGCAGCTTGAAAGGGGACTATGGCTACACCTTC.

The rearrangement uses TRBV7-2 and TRBJ1-2, with TRBD1 identical over 8 bases. Germline V gene data show CDR1 as SGHTA and CDR2 as FQGNSA. Trimming took 5 bases from V and 7 from J; bases not matched to a gene: 6. The CDR3 sequence is 13 residues long. CDR3 nucleotide sequence: TGTGCCAGCAGCCCCGACAGGGGTTTTGGCTACACCTTC. Encoded protein: CASSPDRGFGYTF.

This clonotype was counted a few times. The V call is TRBV29-1, the J call TRBJ2-7; 13 nucleotides line up with TRBD2. The V segment lost 7 bases and the J segment 6 bases; nucleotides outside the gene matches: 9. The CDR3 extends over 14 amino acids. The germline gives CDR1 SQVTM, CDR2 ANQGSEA. CDR3 bases: TGCAGCGCCGCTGGACTAGCGGGAGTTGGCGAGCAGTACTTC. This gives the protein CSAAGLAGVGEQYF.

This rearrangement joins TRBV5-1 to TRBJ1-4; TRBD1 aligns across 8 bases. With V trimmed by 0 bases and J by 3 bases, 1 base remained unmatched. The V gene's germline CDR1 is SGHRS and CDR2 YFSETQ. The CDR3 sequence is 15 residues long. CDR3 coding DNA: TGCGCCAGCAGCTTGGGGGGACAGGCTAATGAAAAACTGTTTTTT. The encoded protein is CASSLGGQANEKLFF.

The gene calls are TRBV5-1 and TRBJ2-7; possibly TRBD1 or TRBD2 for D (5 bases each). The germline V and J ends were trimmed by 7 bases and 0 bases, with 14 bases remaining between them. The CDR3 is made up of 14 amino acids. Germline V gene lookup returns CDR1 SGHRS and CDR2 YFSETQ. The DNA for the CDR3 is TGCGCCAGCCGAACACAGGAGGCCTCCTACGAGCAGTACTTC. Protein: CASRTQEASYEQYF.

The sample holds a few counts of this clonotype. The rearrangement links TRBV12-3 or TRBV12-4 to TRBJ2-7; D might be TRBD1 or TRBD2, each matching 5 bases. The CDR3 loop spans 15 amino acids. Trimming took off 6 bases at V and 1 base at J, with 16 bases between the two ends. In DNA form, the CDR3 reads TGTGCCAGCAGCCCCCTCGGGACGAGATCCTACGAGCAGTACTTC. Translation: CASSPLGTRSYEQYF.

This clonotype was seen ten or more times. The V and J genes are TRBV6-1 and TRBJ2-1; TRBD1 matches 9 bases. The length of the CDR3 is 18 residues. With 0 bases clipped from V and 2 bases from J, the junction kept 8 bases outside the gene matches. The V gene's germline CDR1 is MNHNS and CDR2 SASEGT. CDR3 protein: CASSEARRDRVPYNEQFF. The CDR3 nucleotides are TGTGCCAGCAGTGAAGCTCGCCGGGACAGGGTACCCTACAATGAGCAGTTCTTC.

This clonotype was counted ten times or more. The J gene is TRBJ2-1, the V gene TRBV28, with D perhaps TRBD1 or TRBD2 (5 bases each). V was shortened by 6 bases and J by 5 bases, with 20 bases between the two germline ends. The length of the CDR3 is 16 residues. CDR1 MDHEN and CDR2 SYDVKM come from the germline V gene. Here the CDR3 DNA reads TGTGCCAGCAGCCGACCGGGGACCCGGGACGACAATGAGCAGTTCTTC. Translating it yields CASSRPGTRDDNEQFF.

This clonotype was observed at least ten times. This chain links TRBV28 with TRBJ2-7; TRBD1 might be the D (5 bases). This CDR3 has 12 amino acids. CDR1 and CDR2 from the germline V gene are MDHEN and SYDVKM. V was shortened by 10 bases and J by 6 bases, with 16 bases between the two germline ends. This CDR3 reads CATLKGLREQYF. CDR3 DNA sequence: TGTGCCACTTTAAAGGGGCTGCGCGAGCAGTACTTC.